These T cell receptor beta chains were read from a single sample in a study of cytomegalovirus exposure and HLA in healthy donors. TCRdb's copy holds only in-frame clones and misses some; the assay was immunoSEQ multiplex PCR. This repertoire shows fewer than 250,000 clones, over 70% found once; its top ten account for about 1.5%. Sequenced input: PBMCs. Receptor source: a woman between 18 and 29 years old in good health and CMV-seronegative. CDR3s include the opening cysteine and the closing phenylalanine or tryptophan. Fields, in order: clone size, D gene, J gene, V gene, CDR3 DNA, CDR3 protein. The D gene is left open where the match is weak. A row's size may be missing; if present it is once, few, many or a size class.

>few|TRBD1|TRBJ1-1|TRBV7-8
TGTGCCAGCAGCTGGGGACAGGGTGGAAACACTGAAGCTTTCTTT
CASSWGQGGNTEAFF
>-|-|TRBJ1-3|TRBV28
TGTGCCAGCAGTCCCCCGCCCAGGATCGGCACCATATATTTT
CASSPPPRIGTIYF
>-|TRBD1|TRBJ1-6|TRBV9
TGTGCCAGCAGCGCAATGACAGGGTTGAATTCACCCCTCCACTTT
CASSAMTGLNSPLHF
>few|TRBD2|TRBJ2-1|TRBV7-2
TGTGCCAGCAGCTTAGTGGCGGGAGTAGGGATTGAGCAGTTCTTC
CASSLVAGVGIEQFF
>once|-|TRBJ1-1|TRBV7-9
TGTGCCAGCAGCCCGGACAGCTACACTGAAGCTTTCTTT
CASSPDSYTEAFF
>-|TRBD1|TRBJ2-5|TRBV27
TGTGCCAGCAGTTACAGGGGAAATTACGAGACCCAGTACTTC
CASSYRGNYETQYF
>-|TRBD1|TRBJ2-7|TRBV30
TGTGCCTGGAGTGGAAACCGGGACAGGACCTACGAGCAGTACTTC
CAWSGNRDRTYEQYF
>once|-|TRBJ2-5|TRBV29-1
TGCAGCGTTGTAATTCGTACCAAACAGGGATTATTCGAGACCCAGTACTTC
CSVVIRTKQGLFETQYF
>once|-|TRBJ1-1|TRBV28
TGTGCCAGCAGTTTATTGCGGGGGGCTTCAACTGAAGCTTTCTTT
CASSLLRGASTEAFF
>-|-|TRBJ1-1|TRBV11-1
TGTGCCAGCAGCGCCCCCGGGACAAGCCCTGAAGCTTTCTTT
CASSAPGTSPEAFF